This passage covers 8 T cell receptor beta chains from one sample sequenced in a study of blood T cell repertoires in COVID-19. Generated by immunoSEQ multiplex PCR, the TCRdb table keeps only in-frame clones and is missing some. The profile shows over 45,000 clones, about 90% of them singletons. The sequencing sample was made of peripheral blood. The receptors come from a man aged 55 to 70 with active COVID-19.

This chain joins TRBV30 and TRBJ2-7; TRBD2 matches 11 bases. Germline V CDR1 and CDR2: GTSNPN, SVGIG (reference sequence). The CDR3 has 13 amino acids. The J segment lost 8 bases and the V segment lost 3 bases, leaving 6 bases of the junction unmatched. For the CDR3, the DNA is TGTGCCTGGAGGCCACTAGCGGGAGTCAAGCAGTACTTC. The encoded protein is CAWRPLAGVKQYF.

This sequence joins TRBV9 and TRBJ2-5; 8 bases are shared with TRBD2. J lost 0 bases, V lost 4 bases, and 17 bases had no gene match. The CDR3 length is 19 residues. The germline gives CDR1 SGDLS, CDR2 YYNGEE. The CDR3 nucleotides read TGTGCCAGCAGCCCCCCGAGTGGAGGGAGCGGGAGAAACCAAGAGACCCAGTACTTC. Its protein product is CASSPPSGGSGRNQETQYF.

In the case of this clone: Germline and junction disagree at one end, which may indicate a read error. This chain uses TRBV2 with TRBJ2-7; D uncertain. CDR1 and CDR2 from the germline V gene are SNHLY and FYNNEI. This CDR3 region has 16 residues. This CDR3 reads CASSVSREVSSYGQYF. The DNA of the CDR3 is TGTGCCAGCAGTGTTAGCAGAGAAGTAAGCTCCTACGGGCAGTACTTC.

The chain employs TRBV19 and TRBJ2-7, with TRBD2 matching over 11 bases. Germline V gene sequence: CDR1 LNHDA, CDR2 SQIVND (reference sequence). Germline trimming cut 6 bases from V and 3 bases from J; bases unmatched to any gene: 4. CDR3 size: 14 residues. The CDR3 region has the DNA TGTGCCAGTAGACTGACTAGCGGGATCTACGAGCAGTACTTC. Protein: CASRLTSGIYEQYF. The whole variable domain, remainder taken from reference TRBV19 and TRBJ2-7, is DGGITQSPKYLFRKEGQNVTLSCEQNLNHDAMYWYRQDPGQGLRLIYYSQIVNDFQKGDIAEGYSVSREKKESFPLTVTSAQKNPTAFYLCASRLTSGIYEQYFGPGTRLTVT.

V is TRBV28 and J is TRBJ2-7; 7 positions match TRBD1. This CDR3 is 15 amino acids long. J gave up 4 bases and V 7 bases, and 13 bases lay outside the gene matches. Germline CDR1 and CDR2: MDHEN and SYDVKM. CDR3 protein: CASIPAPGQRYEQYF. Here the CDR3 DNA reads TGTGCCAGCATCCCTGCTCCGGGACAGAGGTACGAGCAGTACTTC. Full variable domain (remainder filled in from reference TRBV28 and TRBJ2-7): DVKVTQSSRYLVKRTGEKVFLECVQDMDHENMFWYRQDPGLGLRLIYFSYDVKMKEKGDIPEGYSVSREKKERFSLILESASTNQTSMYLCASIPAPGQRYEQYFGPGTRLTVT.

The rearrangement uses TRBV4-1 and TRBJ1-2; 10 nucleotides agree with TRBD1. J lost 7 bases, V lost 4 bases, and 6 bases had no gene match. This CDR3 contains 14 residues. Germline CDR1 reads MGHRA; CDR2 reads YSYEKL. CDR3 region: CASSRGTGDFGYTF. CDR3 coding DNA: TGCGCCAGCAGCCGTGGGACAGGGGATTTTGGCTACACCTTC.

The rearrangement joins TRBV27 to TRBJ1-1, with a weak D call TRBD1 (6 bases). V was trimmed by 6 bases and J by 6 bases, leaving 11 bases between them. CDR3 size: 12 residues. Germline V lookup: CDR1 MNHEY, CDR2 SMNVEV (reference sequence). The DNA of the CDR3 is TGTGCCAGCAGCAAGGACAGCCCTGAAGCTTTCTTT. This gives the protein CASSKDSPEAFF.

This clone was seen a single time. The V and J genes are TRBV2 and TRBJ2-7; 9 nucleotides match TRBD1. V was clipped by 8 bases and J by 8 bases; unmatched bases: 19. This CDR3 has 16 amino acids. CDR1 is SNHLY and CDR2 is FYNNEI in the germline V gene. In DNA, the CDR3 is TGTGCCAGCCGGGACAGGGAAGGCCACCTACGAGTTAAGCAGTACTTC. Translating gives CASRDREGHLRVKQYF.